Listed below are T cell receptor beta chains from one sample, sequenced in a study of shared clonotypes between healthy human individuals. Measured with immunoSEQ multiplex PCR; TCRdb has only the in-frame clones, and not every one. The table includes millions of clones, approximately 95% detected once. The sample comprised naive CD4+ T cells from PBMCs. The source is a young man in good health. Some clones in this sample may be carry-over from other donors' samples. CDR3s include the opening cysteine and the closing phenylalanine or tryptophan. A D gene is named only where the DNA matches it firmly. Clone size, where shown, is once, few, many, or a class for clones that have expanded.

V: TRBV15; D: NA; size: NA; J: TRBJ2-7; DNA: TGTGCCACCAGCAGAGTTCCGGATTATGTCGGGTACTTC; CDR3: CATSRVPDYVGYF
V: TRBV21-1; D: NA; size: once; J: TRBJ1-4; DNA: TGTGCCAGCCCCTTAGACAGGGCCCCTGAAAAACTGTTTTTT; CDR3: CASPLDRAPEKLFF
V: TRBV10-3; D: TRBD1; size: NA; J: TRBJ2-7; DNA: TGTGCCATCAGTGACCGCCGGGACAGTAACTACGAGCAGTACTTC; CDR3: CAISDRRDSNYEQYF
V: TRBV18; D: NA; size: NA; J: TRBJ1-2; DNA: TGTGCCAGCTCACCCACAATACCCGAGAATCACTATGGCTACACCTTC; CDR3: CASSPTIPENHYGYTF
V: TRBV19; D: NA; size: NA; J: TRBJ2-3; DNA: TGTGCCACCTTACACTCTGGGGGCACAGATACGCAGTATTTT; CDR3: CATLHSGGTDTQYF
V: TRBV5-4; D: NA; size: NA; J: TRBJ1-2; DNA: TGTGCCAGCAGCCTTATGGGCGGAGGCTACACCTTC; CDR3: CASSLMGGGYTF
V: TRBV4-1; D: TRBD1; size: NA; J: TRBJ2-7; DNA: TGCGCCAGCAGCCCCCCCCCAGGACAGGGAAGGCACGAGCAGTACTTC; CDR3: CASSPPPGQGRHEQYF
V: TRBV9; D: NA; size: NA; J: TRBJ2-6; DNA: TGTGCCAGCAGCGTAGCGGGCTCTGGGGCCAACGTCCTGACTTTC; CDR3: CASSVAGSGANVLTF
V: TRBV25-1; D: NA; size: NA; J: TRBJ1-4; DNA: TGTGCCAGCAGTGTTTCTGAAGGGAAACTGTTTTTT; CDR3: CASSVSEGKLFF
V: TRBV7-2; D: NA; size: NA; J: TRBJ2-5; DNA: TGTGCCAGCAGCTTTGGACAGCAGGAGACCCAGTACTTC; CDR3: CASSFGQQETQYF
V: TRBV5-1; D: TRBD2; size: NA; J: TRBJ2-7; DNA: TGCGCCAGCAGCTTGGTACTAGCGGGGTCATCCTACGAGCAGTACTTC; CDR3: CASSLVLAGSSYEQYF
V: TRBV7-2; D: NA; size: once; J: TRBJ1-5; DNA: TGTGCCAGCGCGGGGCGGGGGCTCAACCAGCCCCAGCATTTT; CDR3: CASAGRGLNQPQHF
V: TRBV6-4; D: TRBD2; size: NA; J: TRBJ2-1; DNA: TGTGCCAGCAGTGACGGGTCTAGCGGGGGATACAATGAGCAGTTCTTC; CDR3: CASSDGSSGGYNEQFF
V: TRBV28; D: NA; size: NA; J: TRBJ1-5; DNA: TGTGCCAGCAAGGTACAGATTAATCAGCCCCAGCATTTT; CDR3: CASKVQINQPQHF
V: TRBV5-1; D: NA; size: NA; J: TRBJ1-6; DNA: TGCGCCAGCAGACAGGACAGTAATTCACCCCTCCACTTT; CDR3: CASRQDSNSPLHF
V: TRBV30; D: NA; size: few; J: TRBJ1-5; DNA: TGTGCCTGGAGTGAACAGCAACGCCAGCCCCAGCATTTT; CDR3: CAWSEQQRQPQHF
V: TRBV29-1; D: TRBD1; size: NA; J: TRBJ2-7; DNA: TGCAGCGTAACTGAGGGGGCAGGGGTACCCTACGAGCAGTACTTC; CDR3: CSVTEGAGVPYEQYF
V: TRBV9; D: NA; size: NA; J: TRBJ2-3; DNA: TGTGCCAGCAGCTCATCCGGGACAGGACTAGCGGATACGCAGTATTTT; CDR3: CASSSSGTGLADTQYF
V: TRBV13; D: TRBD2; size: NA; J: TRBJ2-7; DNA: TGTGCCAGCAGCCTCAATTATAGGACTAGCGGGAGGTCCGAGCAGTACTTC; CDR3: CASSLNYRTSGRSEQYF
V: TRBV10-3; D: TRBD1; size: NA; J: TRBJ2-1; DNA: TGTGCCATCAGGGACGGCCCGACAGGGGAGAGCTCCTACAATGAGCAGTTCTTC; CDR3: CAIRDGPTGESSYNEQFF
V: TRBV19; D: NA; size: once; J: TRBJ1-2; DNA: TGTGCCAGTAGTAATGAGCAGGCTTATGGCTACACCTTC; CDR3: CASSNEQAYGYTF
V: TRBV11-2; D: NA; size: NA; J: TRBJ1-2; DNA: TGTGCCAGCAGCTTAGTCCCCCTCTATGGCTACACCTTC; CDR3: CASSLVPLYGYTF
V: TRBV6-5; D: NA; size: NA; J: TRBJ1-1; DNA: TGTGCCAGCAGAAGAACAGGGCACACTGAAGCTTTCTTT; CDR3: CASRRTGHTEAFF
V: TRBV18; D: NA; size: NA; J: TRBJ2-5; DNA: TGTGCCAGCTCACCACCGCCACCCCAAGAGACCCAGTACTTC; CDR3: CASSPPPPQETQYF
V: TRBV5-4; D: TRBD1; size: NA; J: TRBJ1-4; DNA: TGTGCCAGCAGCCCTACAGGGGTAATACATGAAAAACTGTTTTTT; CDR3: CASSPTGVIHEKLFF
V: TRBV7-9; D: TRBD1; size: NA; J: TRBJ2-2; DNA: TGTGCCAGCAGACCCCTCGACAGGGGGTCGACCGGGGAGCTGTTTTTT; CDR3: CASRPLDRGSTGELFF
V: TRBV5-1; D: NA; size: NA; J: TRBJ1-4; DNA: TGCGCCAGCAGCTTGGCCTTATTTCCTGCGGAGGAGGATAATGAAAAACTGTTTTTT; CDR3: CASSLALFPAEEDNEKLFF
V: TRBV11-1; D: TRBD2; size: NA; J: TRBJ2-2; DNA: TGTGCCAGCAGCTCTACCGGGACTAGCGGCGCCGGGGAGCTGTTTTTT; CDR3: CASSSTGTSGAGELFF
V: TRBV29-1; D: NA; size: NA; J: TRBJ2-5; DNA: TGCAGCGGACTAAACAGGGAGTATGAGACCCAGTACTTC; CDR3: CSGLNREYETQYF
V: TRBV5-4; D: TRBD2; size: NA; J: TRBJ2-1; DNA: TGTGCCAGCAGCTCAGGACTAGCGGGAAGCTCCTACAATGAGCAGTTCTTC; CDR3: CASSSGLAGSSYNEQFF
V: TRBV28; D: NA; size: NA; J: TRBJ1-2; DNA: TGTGCCAGCAGTCCGATGACGGACTATGGCTACACCTTC; CDR3: CASSPMTDYGYTF
V: TRBV11-2; D: NA; size: NA; J: TRBJ2-7; DNA: TGTGCCAGCAGCCTCGGGGAGTACTCCTACGAGCAGTACTTC; CDR3: CASSLGEYSYEQYF
V: TRBV5-4; D: TRBD1; size: NA; J: TRBJ1-3; DNA: TGTGCCAGCAGATGTTACAGGGGGCCTAAACTCTCTGGAAACACCATATATTTT; CDR3: CASRCYRGPKLSGNTIYF
V: TRBV6-6; D: NA; size: NA; J: TRBJ1-3; DNA: TGTGCCAGCAGTGGGACACGTTCCTCTGGAAACACCATATATTTT; CDR3: CASSGTRSSGNTIYF
V: TRBV11-3; D: NA; size: NA; J: TRBJ2-7; DNA: TGTGCCAGCAGCTATGACGGGACGACCGACGAGCAGTACTTC; CDR3: CASSYDGTTDEQYF
V: TRBV19; D: TRBD1; size: NA; J: TRBJ1-5; DNA: TGTGCCAGTAGTATGGCCCGACAGGGGGCTCAGCCCCAGCATTTT; CDR3: CASSMARQGAQPQHF
V: TRBV7-6; D: NA; size: NA; J: TRBJ2-5; DNA: TGTGCCAGCAGCTTATCTATTAGCCAAGAGACCCAGTACTTC; CDR3: CASSLSISQETQYF
V: TRBV5-4; D: NA; size: few; J: TRBJ1-3; DNA: TGTGCCAGCAGCTTGACGGGGACCTCTGGAAACACCATATATTTT; CDR3: CASSLTGTSGNTIYF
V: TRBV4-1; D: TRBD1; size: NA; J: TRBJ2-1; DNA: TGCGCCAGCAGCCAAGAACACAGGGGGAAATACAATGAGCAGTTCTTC; CDR3: CASSQEHRGKYNEQFF
V: TRBV11-2; D: NA; size: NA; J: TRBJ2-1; DNA: TGTGCCAGCAGCCTCCAGGCCAAGCAGTTCTTC; CDR3: CASSLQAKQFF
V: TRBV29-1; D: TRBD1; size: NA; J: TRBJ1-4; DNA: TGCAGCGTTACCCGGGACAGGGGAGATGAAAAACTGTTTTTT; CDR3: CSVTRDRGDEKLFF
V: TRBV5-1; D: TRBD2; size: NA; J: TRBJ2-1; DNA: TGCGCCAGCAGCATACTAGCGGCCTACAATGAGCAGTTCTTC; CDR3: CASSILAAYNEQFF
V: TRBV7-2; D: NA; size: NA; J: TRBJ2-3; DNA: TGTGCCAGCAGCCTTACCGGGGCTAGCACAGATACGCAGTATTTT; CDR3: CASSLTGASTDTQYF
V: TRBV7-2; D: TRBD2; size: NA; J: TRBJ2-5; DNA: TGTGCCAGCAGCTCGCCCCTCGGAGCGGGAGTTAGGGGGGAGACCCAGTACTTC; CDR3: CASSSPLGAGVRGETQYF
V: TRBV15; D: NA; size: NA; J: TRBJ2-3; DNA: TGTGCCACCAGCCGGAATATTGGGGGTGCAGATACGCAGTATTTT; CDR3: CATSRNIGGADTQYF
V: TRBV14; D: TRBD1; size: NA; J: TRBJ2-5; DNA: TGTGCCAGCAGCCAACTGCGACAGGGCGGGGAGACCCAGTACTTC; CDR3: CASSQLRQGGETQYF
V: TRBV7-2; D: TRBD1; size: NA; J: TRBJ1-2; DNA: TGTGCCAGCAGCTTTTTACAGGGGGCGCAAGGCTACACCTTC; CDR3: CASSFLQGAQGYTF
V: TRBV27; D: TRBD1; size: NA; J: TRBJ2-1; DNA: TGTGCCAGCAGTTTCGGGACAGGGTCGGTCAATGAGCAGTTCTTC; CDR3: CASSFGTGSVNEQFF
V: TRBV5-1; D: TRBD1; size: NA; J: TRBJ2-7; DNA: TGCGCCAGCAGCACGACAGGGGCCTACGAGCAGTACTTC; CDR3: CASSTTGAYEQYF
V: TRBV5-1; D: NA; size: once; J: TRBJ2-2; DNA: TGCGCCAGCAGCTTGGCGGGCCCAGCCGGGGAGCTGTTTTTT; CDR3: CASSLAGPAGELFF